These 24 T cell receptor beta chains came from one sample sequenced in a study of T cell repertoires in cytomegalovirus infection. TCRdb analysed the reads with MiXCR anew, one entry per CDR3 protein. The sample records around 540,000 distinct CDR3 sequences, about 33% being singletons. These receptors' antigens are unknown. Sequenced material: cultured PBMCs, taken from culture after CMV antigen stimulation. The origin of the receptors is a human donor in good health (CMV status not recorded). Some clones in this sample may be carry-over from other donors' samples.

The rearrangement uses TRBV19 and TRBJ2-3; the D gene is possibly TRBD2 (6 bases). The CDR3 spans 18 residues. Trimming removed 1 base from V and 5 bases from J, with 22 bases in between. CDR1 LNHDA and CDR2 SQIVND come from the germline V gene (reference sequence). CDR3 sequence (DNA): TGTGCCAGTAGTATAGCCGGTCTAGCGCTCCCAAGGATAGATACGCAGTATTTT. Its translation: CASSIAGLALPRIDTQYF.

This chain joins TRBV11-2 and TRBJ2-4; 7 nucleotides align to TRBD1. V was pared by 5 bases and J by 6 bases, with 10 bases of the junction left unmatched. The length of the CDR3 is 15 residues. Per germline, CDR1 SGHAT and CDR2 FQNNGV. CDR3 DNA: TGTGCCAGCAGCGACATAGGAAGGGGGCTAAACATTCAGTACTTC. Translation gives CASSDIGRGLNIQYF.

The rearrangement uses TRBV4-3 and TRBJ1-2; 9 bases align to TRBD1. Unmatched junction bases numbered 10, after V lost 4 bases and J lost 7 bases. Germline lookup yields CDR1 LGHNA and CDR2 YSLEER. The CDR3 consists of 15 residues. CDR3 residues: CASSPRDREGVGYTF. The CDR3 nucleotides are TGCGCCAGCAGCCCCCGGGACAGGGAAGGAGTTGGCTACACCTTC.

The gene calls are TRBV20-1 and TRBJ1-1; weak D call: TRBD1 (5 bases). Trimming cost V 3 bases and J 5 bases, with 13 bases left between them. This CDR3 is 13 amino acids long. Germline values: CDR1 DFQATT, CDR2 SNEGSKA (reference sequence). The CDR3 coding sequence is TGCAGTGCTAGCGTGGGGGGGAGAACTGAAGCTTTCTTT. Translating it yields CSASVGGRTEAFF.

This clonotype was observed many times. The gene calls are TRBV7-9 and TRBJ1-1, with no clear D. The CDR3 totals 14 residues. Germline loops: CDR1 SEHNR, CDR2 FQNEAQ (reference sequence). The ends were cut back, 4 bases at V and 1 base at J, with 10 bases in the middle. The DNA of the CDR3 is TGTGCCAGCAGCTCTTCTCGGGGGAACACTGAAGCTTTCTTT. This translates into CASSSSRGNTEAFF.

A few counts support this clonotype. V is TRBV12-5 and J is TRBJ2-1, with 12 bases aligning to TRBD2. The CDR3 sequence is 16 residues long. Germline CDR1 LGHNT, CDR2 FRNRAP. V was clipped by 6 bases and J by 6 bases; unmatched bases: 9. The CDR3 spells CASGALTSGRFNEQFF. The CDR3 DNA is TGTGCTAGTGGAGCCCTCACTAGCGGGAGGTTCAATGAGCAGTTCTTC. Variable domain in full (rest from reference TRBV12-5 and TRBJ2-1): DARVTQTPRHKVTEMGQEVTMRCQPILGHNTVFWYRQTMMQGLELLAYFRNRAPLDDSGMPKDRFSAEMPDATLATLKIQPSEPRDSAVYFCASGALTSGRFNEQFFGPGTRLTVL.

The V gene is TRBV20-1, the J gene TRBJ2-1, with D perhaps TRBD2 (5 bases). Germline values: CDR1 DFQATT, CDR2 SNEGSKA (reference sequence). The V gene lost 6 bases and the J gene lost 0 bases, with 15 bases spanning the gap. The CDR3 has 15 residues. This CDR3 reads CSANGADPSYNEQFF. In DNA form, the CDR3 reads TGCAGTGCAAACGGAGCGGATCCCTCCTACAATGAGCAGTTCTTC.

This chain uses TRBV29-1 with TRBJ2-3; TRBD2 matches 8 bases. This CDR3 has 13 residues. Unmatched junction bases numbered 4, after V lost 3 bases and J lost 5 bases. CDR1 is SQVTM, CDR2 ANQGSEA, per germline. The CDR3 nucleotides read TGCAGCGTTGAGTGGCTAGCGGGAGATACGCAGTATTTT. Encoded protein: CSVEWLAGDTQYF.

The table lists this clonotype with a few counts. CDR3 amino acids: CASSFRTSLRDTDTQYF. CDR3 DNA: TGTGCCAGCAGCTTCCGGACTAGCCTGAGGGACACAGATACGCAGTATTTT. V is TRBV5-6 and J is TRBJ2-3; 8 bases agree with TRBD2. This CDR3 is 17 amino acids long. With 2 bases clipped from V and 2 bases from J, the junction kept 10 bases outside the gene matches. Germline assignment: CDR1 SGHDT and CDR2 YYEEEE.

V usage is TRBV5-4 and J usage is TRBJ1-1; D gene ambiguous. This CDR3 is built from 14 residues. The germline gives CDR1 SGHNT, CDR2 YYREEE (reference sequence). V lost 1 base and J 3 bases, leaving 10 bases between the germline ends. CDR3 residues: CASSLRGRDTEAFF. In nucleotides, the CDR3 is TGTGCCAGCAGCTTGCGGGGTAGGGACACTGAAGCTTTCTTT.

V and J are TRBV7-2 and TRBJ2-2, with TRBD2 identical over 7 bases. Trimming removed 5 bases from V and 6 bases from J; junction bases left unmatched: 6. Looked up from germline, CDR1 is SGHTA and CDR2 is FQGNSA. The CDR3 spans 14 residues. This CDR3 is CASSLDGGAGELFF. For the CDR3, the DNA is TGTGCCAGCAGCCTTGATGGGGGGGCCGGGGAGCTGTTTTTT.

The chain uses TRBV30 and TRBJ1-4; 7 bases map to TRBD1. The germline V gene encodes CDR1 GTSNPN and CDR2 SVGIG (reference sequence). This CDR3 has 15 residues. Germline trimming cut 4 bases from V and 5 bases from J; bases unmatched to any gene: 10. The CDR3 spells CAWTAGGQLNEKLFF. The CDR3 bases are TGTGCCTGGACCGCGGGGGGACAGCTAAATGAAAAACTGTTTTTT.

This chain links TRBV12-3 or TRBV12-4 with TRBJ1-2, with D unresolved. There are 13 residues in the CDR3. V was trimmed by 5 bases and J by 3 bases, leaving 10 bases between them. The CDR3 is CASSRLGDYGYTF. Here the CDR3 DNA reads TGTGCCAGCAGTCGACTAGGTGACTATGGCTACACCTTC.

This rearrangement joins TRBV24-1 to TRBJ2-3; TRBD1 matches at 8 bases. Germline V lookup: CDR1 KGHDR, CDR2 SFDVKD. The CDR3 sequence is 17 residues long. Trimming at V came to 0 bases and at J to 6 bases, leaving 10 bases not matched to a gene. In DNA, the CDR3 is TGTGCCACCAGTGATTTGGTGGCAGGGGGCCCGGCGGATACGCAGTATTTT. It codes for CATSDLVAGGPADTQYF.

V and J are TRBV2 and TRBJ2-3; D is undetermined. Germline assignment: CDR1 SNHLY and CDR2 FYNNEI. Between the trimmed V and J ends, which lost 3 bases and 7 bases, there was a span of 8 bases. The CDR3 is 12 amino acids. CDR3 region: CASSESSYTQYF. CDR3 DNA: TGTGCCAGCAGTGAGAGCTCCTATACGCAGTATTTT.

This chain uses TRBV27 with TRBJ1-2; possible D gene TRBD1, 6 bases. CDR1 and CDR2 from the germline V gene are MNHEY and SMNVEV (reference sequence). This CDR3 is built from 14 residues. The V and J ends lost 4 bases and 4 bases respectively, with 13 bases between them. The CDR3 region has the DNA TGTGCCAGCAGTTCGTTAACAGGGATCTATGGCTACACCTTC. Translated: CASSSLTGIYGYTF.

This clonotype has a count of ten or more. The J gene is TRBJ2-1, the V gene TRBV6-1, with 8 bases lining up with TRBD2. The germline V gene has CDR1 MNHNS and CDR2 SASEGT. After removal of 9 bases from V and 3 bases from J, the junction contained 4 bases not matched to a gene. CDR3 size: 13 residues. CDR3 in DNA: TGTGCCAGTAGTACTAGCGGCTACAATGAGCAGTTCTTC. It yields the protein CASSTSGYNEQFF.

The chain carries TRBV28 and TRBJ2-5; D gene ambiguous. The ends were cut back, 7 bases at V and 4 bases at J, with 19 bases in the middle. Germline V CDR1 and CDR2: MDHEN, SYDVKM. The CDR3 spans 15 residues. CDR3 residues: CASISYEALGETQYF. The CDR3 DNA reads as TGTGCCAGCATTTCATACGAAGCGCTCGGAGAGACCCAGTACTTC.

The chain carries TRBV7-2 and TRBJ2-7; 9 nucleotides match TRBD2. The CDR3 totals 17 residues. J lost 3 bases, V lost 5 bases, and 14 bases had no gene match. CDR1 is SGHTA and CDR2 is FQGNSA in the germline V gene. The CDR3 protein is CASSTNGDSGSIYEQYF. CDR3 in DNA: TGTGCCAGCAGCACGAACGGGGATAGCGGGAGCATCTACGAGCAGTACTTC.

This clonotype was recorded at least ten times. The chain combines TRBV7-2 with TRBJ2-3, with 15 bases matching TRBD2. Unmatched junction bases numbered 6, after V lost 5 bases and J lost 3 bases. Germline CDR1 and CDR2: SGHTA and FQGNSA. The CDR3 is made up of 17 amino acids. Here the CDR3 reads CASSRRGLAGGTDTQYF. CDR3 DNA sequence: TGTGCCAGCAGCCGGAGGGGACTAGCGGGAGGAACAGATACGCAGTATTTT. Using reference TRBV7-2 and TRBJ2-3 for the parts outside the CDR3, the full variable domain is GAGVSQSPSNKVTEKGKDVELRCDPISGHTALYWYRQSLGQGLEFLIYFQGNSAPDKSGLPSDRFSAERTGGSVSTLTIQRTQQEDSAVYLCASSRRGLAGGTDTQYFGPGTRLTVL.

In its sample, this clonotype was seen a few times. The V gene is TRBV27, the J gene TRBJ1-6; D uncertain. This CDR3 has 14 residues. Per the germline V gene, CDR1 is MNHEY and CDR2 is SMNVEV (reference sequence). Trimming took off 10 bases at V and 0 bases at J, with 10 bases between the two ends. DNA of the CDR3: TGTGCCACCTCAGGAGTCTCCTATAATTCACCCCTCCACTTT. Translated: CATSGVSYNSPLHF.

This sequence joins TRBV11-2 and TRBJ2-3; 9 bases are a match to TRBD2. CDR1 is SGHAT, CDR2 FQNNGV, per germline. The CDR3 sequence is 16 residues long. Germline trimming cut 3 bases from V and 1 base from J; bases unmatched to any gene: 5. The CDR3 nucleotides read TGTGCCAGCAGCTTTAATAGCGGGAGAGGCACAGATACGCAGTATTTT. Translating gives CASSFNSGRGTDTQYF.

The chain is built from TRBV5-4 and TRBJ2-7, with a tentative D call TRBD2 (6 bases). This CDR3 contains 14 residues. V was clipped by 1 base and J by 2 bases, with 10 bases between them. Germline-derived CDR1 and CDR2 are SGHNT and YYREEE (reference sequence). The CDR3 DNA is TGTGCCAGCAGCTTGAAAACTAGCCCCTACGAGCAGTACTTC. Its translation is CASSLKTSPYEQYF.

This clonotype was seen ten or more times. The CDR3 DNA follows: TGTGCCAGCAGTTCGGAGCAGTTCTACGAGCAGTACGTC. The encoded protein is CASSSEQFYEQYV. The chain has TRBV6-1 and TRBJ2-7; no firm D call. The CDR3 has 13 amino acids. V dropped 5 bases and J dropped 3 bases, with 11 bases sitting between them. Germline V CDR1 and CDR2: MNHNS, SASEGT.